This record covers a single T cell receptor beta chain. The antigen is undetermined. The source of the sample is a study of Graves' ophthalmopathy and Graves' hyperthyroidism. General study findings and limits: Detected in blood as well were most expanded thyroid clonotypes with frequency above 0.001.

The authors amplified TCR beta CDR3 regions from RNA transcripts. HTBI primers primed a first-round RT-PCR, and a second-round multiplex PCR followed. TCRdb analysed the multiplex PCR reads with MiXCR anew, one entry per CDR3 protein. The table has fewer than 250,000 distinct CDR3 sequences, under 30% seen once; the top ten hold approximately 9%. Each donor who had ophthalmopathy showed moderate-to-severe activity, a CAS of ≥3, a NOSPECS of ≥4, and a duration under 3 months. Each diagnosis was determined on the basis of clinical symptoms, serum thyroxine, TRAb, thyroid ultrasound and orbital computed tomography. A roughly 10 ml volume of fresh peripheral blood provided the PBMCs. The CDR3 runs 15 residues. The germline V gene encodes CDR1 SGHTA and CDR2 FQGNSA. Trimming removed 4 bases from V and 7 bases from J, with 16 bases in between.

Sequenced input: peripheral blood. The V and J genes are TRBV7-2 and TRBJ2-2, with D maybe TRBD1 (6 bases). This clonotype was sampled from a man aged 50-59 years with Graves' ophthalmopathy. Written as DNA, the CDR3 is TGTGCCAGCAGCTCCCCCTCCGCAGGGGTCGGGGAGCTGTTTTTT. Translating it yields CASSSPSAGVGELFF.